These T cell receptor beta chains were read from a single sample in a study of blood T cells in healthy people across ages. TCRdb independently ran MiXCR on the 5' RACE reads; one entry per CDR3 protein. Of more than 800,000 distinct CDR3 sequences listed, about 30% are singletons. Sequences were obtained from blood. The receptors were gathered from an elderly woman in good health. Both conserved end residues are part of each CDR3. A D gene is named only where the DNA matches it firmly. Size values are once, few and many counts, or a class for expanded clones, and some rows have none.

v_call	clone_size	j_call	d_call	cdr3_length	cdr3_nt	cdr3_aa
TRBV10-3	once	TRBJ1-5	NA	13	TGTGCCATCAGACCCGACAGAAATCGGCCCCAGCATTTT	CAIRPDRNRPQHF
TRBV4-3	many	TRBJ2-7	NA	14	TGCGCCAGCAGCCTTAGGGTGGGATCCCACGAGCAGTACTTC	CASSLRVGSHEQYF
TRBV12-3/TRBV12-4	many	TRBJ2-1	NA	13	TGTGCCAGCAGTTTAGTGGGGGCGAATGAGCAGTTCTTC	CASSLVGANEQFF
TRBV6-1	NA	TRBJ2-5	TRBD2	16	TGTGCCAGCAGTGCCTTGGTGGGCGGGGGACGGGATGAGCAGTACTTC	CASSALVGGGRDEQYF
TRBV20-1	few	TRBJ2-2	NA	14	TGCAGTGCTAGAGTCGGGGGCGGCGCCGGGGAGCTGTTTTTT	CSARVGGGAGELFF
TRBV6-2/TRBV6-3	NA	TRBJ1-5	NA	16	TGTGCCAGCAGTCTTGAGGCGTTCAGGGCTGGTCAGCCCCAGCATTTT	CASSLEAFRAGQPQHF
TRBV6-1	many	TRBJ2-3	NA	12	TGTGCCAGCAGTGACGTTTTAGATACGCAGTATTTT	CASSDVLDTQYF
TRBV6-1	many	TRBJ2-3	TRBD2	14	TGTGCCAGCAGCCCGGGACTAGCGCAAGATACGCAGTATTTT	CASSPGLAQDTQYF
TRBV3-1	many	TRBJ2-1	NA	13	TGTGCCAGCAGCCAAAGCAGGGGCGGTGAGCAGTTCTTC	CASSQSRGGEQFF
TRBV6-6	many	TRBJ1-2	TRBD1	15	TGTGCCAGCTCTTTCAGCTCCCAGGGGGCCGGTGGCTACACCTTC	CASSFSSQGAGGYTF
TRBV7-2	many	TRBJ2-6	NA	13	TGTGCCAGCAGCTTTTTCGGGGCCAACGTCCTGACTTTC	CASSFFGANVLTF
TRBV29-1	many	TRBJ1-5	NA	10	TGCAGCGTTGGCCGGGACCCCCAGCATTTT	CSVGRDPQHF
TRBV6-2/TRBV6-3	many	TRBJ1-5	TRBD1	18	TGTGCCAGCAGTTATGCTTGGAGACAGGGCGGGATCAATCAGCCCCAGCATTTT	CASSYAWRQGGINQPQHF
TRBV7-2	NA	TRBJ2-5	TRBD2	17	TGTGCCAGCAGCACCGCCCATCTAGCGGGGGGCGGGGAGACCCAGTACTTC	CASSTAHLAGGGETQYF
TRBV5-1	many	TRBJ1-2	NA	14	TGCGCCAGCACCCAGTCGCGAGGGGGACTTGGCTACACCTTC	CASTQSRGGLGYTF
TRBV7-2	NA	TRBJ2-7	NA	12	TGTGCCAGCAACGAAGGGGGCTACGAGCAGTACTTC	CASNEGGYEQYF
TRBV12-3/TRBV12-4	NA	TRBJ1-4	TRBD1	18	TGTGCCAGCAGTTCCGGGGGTAACAGGGGGCGGACTAATGAAAAACTGTTTTTT	CASSSGGNRGRTNEKLFF
TRBV7-2	many	TRBJ2-3	NA	14	TGTGCCAGCAGCTTAGGAGGGTGGACAGATACGCAGTATTTT	CASSLGGWTDTQYF
TRBV27	few	TRBJ2-3	NA	14	TGTGCCAGCAGTCTTATAGCTAGCACAGATACGCAGTATTTT	CASSLIASTDTQYF
TRBV12-3/TRBV12-4	many	TRBJ2-5	NA	14	TGTGCCAGCAGTTTCGAGGGCAGCCAAGAGACCCAGTACTTC	CASSFEGSQETQYF
TRBV5-1	many	TRBJ2-3	NA	16	TGCGCCAGCAGCTTGGTGGTGGGATCTAGCACAGATACGCAGTATTTT	CASSLVVGSSTDTQYF
TRBV30	NA	TRBJ2-5	NA	14	TGTGCCTGGAGTGTCCCCGGGGGGCTAGAGACCCAGTACTTC	CAWSVPGGLETQYF
TRBV6-5	many	TRBJ2-3	NA	14	TGTGCCAGCAGGATACCAGGGGGCACAGATACGCAGTATTTT	CASRIPGGTDTQYF
TRBV4-2	few	TRBJ2-2	NA	16	TGTGCCAGCAGCGAGGGGGAGTTCCGGAGGACCGGGGAGCTGTTTTTT	CASSEGEFRRTGELFF
TRBV11-2	many	TRBJ2-1	NA	11	TGTGCCAGCAGCTCATTCAATTGGCAGTTCTTC	CASSSFNWQFF
TRBV29-1	NA	TRBJ1-2	NA	14	TGCAGCGTTGGAGGTGTGGGGGGAGGCTATGGCTACACCTTC	CSVGGVGGGYGYTF
TRBV7-2	many	TRBJ2-5	NA	14	TGTGCCAGCAGCTTAGTGGGGTCTGGAGAGACCCAGTACTTC	CASSLVGSGETQYF
TRBV20-1	once	TRBJ1-1	TRBD1	17	TGCAGTGCTAGAGACCCCGGGACAGGGGGAAGTTTGGTTGAAGCTTTCTTT	CSARDPGTGGSLVEAFF
TRBV7-9	many	TRBJ2-5	NA	14	TGTGCCAGCAGGCTGGCGGGTATCCAAGAGACCCAGTACTTC	CASRLAGIQETQYF
TRBV5-6	NA	TRBJ2-3	NA	15	TGTGCCAGCAGCCGACTAGACTCTCTCACAGATACGCAGTATTTT	CASSRLDSLTDTQYF
TRBV12-3/TRBV12-4	many	TRBJ2-3	NA	16	TGTGCCAGCAGTTTTAGACGAGCCGCCAGCACAGATACGCAGTATTTT	CASSFRRAASTDTQYF
TRBV3-1	NA	TRBJ1-1	NA	13	TGTGCCAGCAGGAACACGCACACAGGTGAAGCTTTCTTT	CASRNTHTGEAFF